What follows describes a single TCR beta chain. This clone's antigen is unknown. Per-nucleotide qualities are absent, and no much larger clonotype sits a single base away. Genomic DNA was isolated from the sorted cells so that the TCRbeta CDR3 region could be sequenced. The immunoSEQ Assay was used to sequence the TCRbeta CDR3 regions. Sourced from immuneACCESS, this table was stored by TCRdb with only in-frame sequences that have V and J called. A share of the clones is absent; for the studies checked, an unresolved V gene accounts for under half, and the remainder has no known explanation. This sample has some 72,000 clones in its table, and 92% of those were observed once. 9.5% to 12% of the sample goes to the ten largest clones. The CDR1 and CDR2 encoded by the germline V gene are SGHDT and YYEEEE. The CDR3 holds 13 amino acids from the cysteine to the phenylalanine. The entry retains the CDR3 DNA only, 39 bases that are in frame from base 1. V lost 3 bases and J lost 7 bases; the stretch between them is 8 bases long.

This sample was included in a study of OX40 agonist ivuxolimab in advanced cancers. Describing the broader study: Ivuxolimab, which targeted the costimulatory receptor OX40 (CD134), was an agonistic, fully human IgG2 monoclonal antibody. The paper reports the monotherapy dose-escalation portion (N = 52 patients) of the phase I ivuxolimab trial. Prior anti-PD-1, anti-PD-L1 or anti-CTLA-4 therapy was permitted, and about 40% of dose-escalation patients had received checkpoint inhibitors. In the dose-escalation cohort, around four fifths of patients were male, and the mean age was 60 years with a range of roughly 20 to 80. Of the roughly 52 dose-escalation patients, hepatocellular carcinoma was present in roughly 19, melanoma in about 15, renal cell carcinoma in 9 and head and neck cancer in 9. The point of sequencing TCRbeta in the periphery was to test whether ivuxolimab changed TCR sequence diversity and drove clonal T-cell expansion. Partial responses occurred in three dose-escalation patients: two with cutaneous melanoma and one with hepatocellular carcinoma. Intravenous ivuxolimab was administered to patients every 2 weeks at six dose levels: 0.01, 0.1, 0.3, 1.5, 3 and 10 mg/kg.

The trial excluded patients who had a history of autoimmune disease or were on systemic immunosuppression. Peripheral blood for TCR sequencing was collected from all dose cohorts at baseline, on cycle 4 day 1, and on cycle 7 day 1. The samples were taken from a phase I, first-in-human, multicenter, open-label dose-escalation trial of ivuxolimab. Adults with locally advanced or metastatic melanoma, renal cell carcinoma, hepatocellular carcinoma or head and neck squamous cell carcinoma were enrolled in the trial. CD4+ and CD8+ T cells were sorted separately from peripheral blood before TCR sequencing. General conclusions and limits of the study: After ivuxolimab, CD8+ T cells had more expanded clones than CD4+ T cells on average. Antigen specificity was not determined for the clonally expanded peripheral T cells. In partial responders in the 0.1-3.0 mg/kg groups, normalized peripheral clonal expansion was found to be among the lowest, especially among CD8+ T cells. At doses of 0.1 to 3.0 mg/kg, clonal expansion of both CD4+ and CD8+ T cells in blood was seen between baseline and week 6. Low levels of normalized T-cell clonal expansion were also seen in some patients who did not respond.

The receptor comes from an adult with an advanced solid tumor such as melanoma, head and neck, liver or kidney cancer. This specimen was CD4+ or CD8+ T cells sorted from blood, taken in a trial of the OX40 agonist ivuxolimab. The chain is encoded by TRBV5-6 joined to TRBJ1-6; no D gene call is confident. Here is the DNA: TGTGCCAGCAGCTCCCCCGGGAATTCACCCCTCCACTTT. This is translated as CASSSPGNSPLHF.